Listed below are T cell receptor beta chains from one sample, sequenced in a study of CD8 T cells in Susac syndrome. TCRdb reanalysed the immunoSEQ multiplex PCR reads using MiXCR and keeps one entry per CDR3 protein. Of around 230,000 distinct CDR3 sequences listed, 95% are singletons. Specimen: CD4+ T cells from PBMCs. The receptor set was obtained from a human donor with multiple sclerosis. Each CDR3 is given with its conserved first and last residue. Each record gives: J gene, clone size, V gene, D gene, CDR3 protein, CDR3 DNA. A D gene is named only where the DNA matches it firmly. Clone size, where shown, is once, few, many, or a class for clones that have expanded.

j_call: TRBJ2-1
clone_size: .
v_call: TRBV5-4
d_call: TRBD1
cdr3_aa: CASSSKQGSSYNEQFF
cdr3_nt: TGTGCCAGCAGCAGTAAACAGGGGTCCTCCTACAATGAGCAGTTCTTC

j_call: TRBJ1-1
clone_size: .
v_call: TRBV20-1
d_call: .
cdr3_aa: CSATVGPYEAFF
cdr3_nt: TGCAGTGCTACTGTGGGGCCCTACGAAGCTTTCTTT

j_call: TRBJ1-2
clone_size: .
v_call: TRBV5-4
d_call: .
cdr3_aa: CASSPPGVSGYTF
cdr3_nt: TGTGCCAGCAGTCCCCCCGGGGTCAGCGGCTACACCTTC

j_call: TRBJ1-2
clone_size: .
v_call: TRBV20-1
d_call: TRBD1
cdr3_aa: CSAEQGARNGYTF
cdr3_nt: TGCAGTGCCGAACAGGGGGCGCGAAATGGCTACACCTTC

j_call: TRBJ1-4
clone_size: .
v_call: TRBV6-6
d_call: .
cdr3_aa: CASAGRSEKLFF
cdr3_nt: TGTGCCTCAGCGGGGCGCTCTGAAAAACTGTTTTTT

j_call: TRBJ2-2
clone_size: .
v_call: TRBV24-1
d_call: TRBD2
cdr3_aa: CATSDTSGANTGELFF
cdr3_nt: TGTGCCACCAGTGATACTAGCGGAGCGAACACCGGGGAGCTGTTTTTT

j_call: TRBJ2-4
clone_size: .
v_call: TRBV20-1
d_call: TRBD2
cdr3_aa: CSAAYSGGAKNIQYF
cdr3_nt: TGCAGTGCTGCATATAGCGGGGGAGCCAAAAACATTCAGTACTTC

j_call: TRBJ2-1
clone_size: .
v_call: TRBV24-1
d_call: TRBD2
cdr3_aa: CATSAGGSSYNEQFF
cdr3_nt: TGTGCCACCAGTGCGGGAGGAAGCTCCTACAATGAGCAGTTCTTC

j_call: TRBJ1-1
clone_size: .
v_call: TRBV29-1
d_call: .
cdr3_aa: CSARKGANTEAFF
cdr3_nt: TGCAGCGCTCGGAAGGGCGCCAACACTGAAGCTTTCTTT

j_call: TRBJ1-6
clone_size: .
v_call: TRBV20-1
d_call: .
cdr3_aa: CSARVLGGNSPLHF
cdr3_nt: TGCAGTGCTAGAGTGCTAGGGGGTAATTCACCCCTCCACTTT

j_call: TRBJ2-1
clone_size: .
v_call: TRBV3-1
d_call: .
cdr3_aa: CASSQDQGSWNEQFF
cdr3_nt: TGTGCCAGCAGCCAAGATCAGGGAAGTTGGAATGAGCAGTTCTTC

j_call: TRBJ1-4
clone_size: .
v_call: TRBV5-1
d_call: .
cdr3_aa: CASSLKVGRPNEKLFF
cdr3_nt: TGCGCCAGCAGCTTAAAAGTCGGCAGGCCTAATGAAAAACTGTTTTTT

j_call: TRBJ1-5
clone_size: .
v_call: TRBV12-3/TRBV12-4
d_call: .
cdr3_aa: CASSLAQGRGNQPQHF
cdr3_nt: TGTGCCAGCAGTTTAGCGCAGGGAAGGGGCAATCAGCCCCAGCATTTT

j_call: TRBJ2-7
clone_size: .
v_call: TRBV6-6
d_call: TRBD1
cdr3_aa: CASRPGQVGYEQYF
cdr3_nt: TGTGCCAGCAGACCGGGACAGGTCGGGTACGAGCAGTACTTC

j_call: TRBJ2-7
clone_size: .
v_call: TRBV27
d_call: .
cdr3_aa: CASSLSAGGADTRRSEQYF
cdr3_nt: TGTGCCAGCAGTTTATCGGCTGGGGGCGCCGACACTCGAAGGTCCGAGCAGTACTTC

j_call: TRBJ1-1
clone_size: .
v_call: TRBV19
d_call: .
cdr3_aa: CASRRQVDTEAFF
cdr3_nt: TGTGCCAGTAGAAGGCAGGTCGACACTGAAGCTTTCTTT

j_call: TRBJ2-3
clone_size: once
v_call: TRBV7-9
d_call: .
cdr3_aa: CASSFGVPDTQYF
cdr3_nt: TGTGCCAGCAGCTTCGGGGTACCAGATACGCAGTATTTT

j_call: TRBJ1-2
clone_size: .
v_call: TRBV20-1
d_call: .
cdr3_aa: CSAREAGSGYTF
cdr3_nt: TGCAGTGCTAGAGAAGCCGGGAGCGGCTACACCTTC

j_call: TRBJ1-1
clone_size: once
v_call: TRBV5-4
d_call: TRBD1
cdr3_aa: CASSLLTGLPNTEAFF
cdr3_nt: TGTGCCAGCAGCCTCCTGACAGGGCTTCCGAACACTGAAGCTTTCTTT

j_call: TRBJ2-5
clone_size: .
v_call: TRBV28
d_call: .
cdr3_aa: CASRLGQLRETQYF
cdr3_nt: TGTGCCAGCAGACTCGGACAACTGAGGGAGACCCAGTACTTC

j_call: TRBJ2-4
clone_size: .
v_call: TRBV28
d_call: .
cdr3_aa: CASPRERGVQYF
cdr3_nt: TGTGCCAGCCCCAGGGAGAGAGGAGTTCAGTACTTC

j_call: TRBJ2-2
clone_size: .
v_call: TRBV27
d_call: .
cdr3_aa: CASSFWGTGELFF
cdr3_nt: TGTGCCAGCAGTTTTTGGGGGACGGGGGAGCTGTTTTTT

j_call: TRBJ1-2
clone_size: once
v_call: TRBV7-2
d_call: .
cdr3_aa: CASSPSGARGHGYTF
cdr3_nt: TGTGCCAGCAGCCCTTCAGGGGCGCGGGGACATGGCTACACCTTC

j_call: TRBJ2-5
clone_size: .
v_call: TRBV29-1
d_call: .
cdr3_aa: CSVNPGQPETQYF
cdr3_nt: TGCAGCGTCAACCCCGGACAGCCAGAAACCCAGTACTTC

j_call: TRBJ2-6
clone_size: .
v_call: TRBV20-1
d_call: .
cdr3_aa: CSASTSGANVLTF
cdr3_nt: TGCAGTGCCAGCACCTCTGGGGCCAACGTCCTGACTTTC

j_call: TRBJ1-5
clone_size: .
v_call: TRBV6-5
d_call: .
cdr3_aa: CASSSRLGHLSNQPQHF
cdr3_nt: TGTGCCAGCAGTTCCCGACTGGGACACCTTAGCAATCAGCCCCAGCATTTT

j_call: TRBJ2-7
clone_size: .
v_call: TRBV20-1
d_call: TRBD1
cdr3_aa: CSASGTGGYEQYF
cdr3_nt: TGCAGTGCTTCGGGGACAGGGGGCTACGAGCAGTACTTC

j_call: TRBJ1-2
clone_size: .
v_call: TRBV14
d_call: .
cdr3_aa: CASSQDVAYGYTF
cdr3_nt: TGTGCCAGCAGCCAAGACGTCGCCTATGGCTACACCTTC

j_call: TRBJ1-3
clone_size: .
v_call: TRBV20-1
d_call: TRBD1
cdr3_aa: CSARTGESGNTIYF
cdr3_nt: TGCAGTGCGAGGACAGGTGAATCTGGAAACACCATATATTTT

j_call: TRBJ2-7
clone_size: .
v_call: TRBV29-1
d_call: .
cdr3_aa: CSVGDPPLSYEQYF
cdr3_nt: TGCAGCGTTGGCGACCCCCCTCTTTCCTACGAGCAGTACTTC